Presented here are 30 T cell receptor beta chains from one specimen sequenced in a study of blood T cells in healthy people across ages. Through a sample-barcoded 5' primer and a J-beta primer mix, a second PCR was run for about 7 to 12 cycles. Using its own MiXCR run on the 5' RACE reads, TCRdb lists one record per CDR3 protein. The table shows 900,000 to 950,000 distinct CDR3 sequences, with roughly 28% occurring only once. This same sample was also taken into another study, of T cells of mothers and their children.

The material sequenced was blood. These receptors all come from a middle-aged woman in good health.

Points on this clonotype: The CDR3 does not close with the conserved phenylalanine or tryptophan, likely indicating a read error. J is TRBJ2-1 and V is TRBV7-2; 15 nucleotides align to TRBD2. CDR1 is SGHTA and CDR2 is FQGNSA in the germline V gene. V lost 8 bases and J lost 1; bases outside the gene matches: 0. The CDR3 is 15 amino acids. The CDR3 DNA reads TGTGCCAGCGGGACTAGCGGGGGGTCCTACAATGAGCAGTTCCTC. Translation: CASGTSGGSYNEQFL.

Of note for this clonotype: The junction and the germline gene differ at one end; a read error may be behind it. The chain joins TRBV7-3 to TRBJ2-2, with D perhaps TRBD2 (5 bases). Germline-derived CDR1 and CDR2 are SGHTA and FQGTGA. The CDR3 totals 13 residues. CDR3 amino acids: CASSSGPAGERFF. In DNA form, the CDR3 reads TGTGCCAGCAGCTCCGGACCCGCCGGGGAGCGGTTTTTT.

In regard to this clonotype: A single base is all that separates this from a far larger clone, so a read error is likely. The chain is built from TRBV2 and TRBJ2-5; unclear D gene. The closer fit of TRBJ2-7 to the DNA end suggests the J call may be wrong. The germline V gene has CDR1 SNHLY and CDR2 FYNNEI. There are 10 residues in the CDR3. The CDR3 is CACSTYEQYF. For the CDR3, the DNA is TGTGCCTGCAGTACCTACGAGCAGTACTTC.

The sample holds a few counts of this clonotype. The V gene is TRBV11-1, the J gene TRBJ1-1, with a weak D call TRBD1 (6 bases). CDR1 is SGHAT and CDR2 is FQDESV in the germline V gene (reference sequence). CDR3 length equals 14 residues. Trimming took off 4 bases at V and 7 bases at J, with 16 bases between the two ends. Here the CDR3 DNA reads TGTGCCAGCAGCTCCGCACCAGGGACACTTGAAGCTTTCTTT. Residues: CASSSAPGTLEAFF.

This clonotype was counted a single time. One junction end does not reproduce the germline sequence, and a read error may be involved. The gene calls are TRBV5-4 and TRBJ1-1, with 10 bases identical to TRBD1. CDR1 and CDR2 (germline): SGHNT, YYREEE (reference sequence). CDR3 length equals 16 residues. Here the CDR3 DNA reads TGTGCCGGCAGCTTGGGGGAGACAGGGGGCGCTTATGAAGCTTTCTTT. Its protein is CAGSLGETGGAYEAFF.

This clonotype was detected only a few times. The chain combines TRBV27 with TRBJ2-3, with D hard to call. CDR3 length: 14 amino acids. Trimming pared 10 bases from V and 0 bases from J, leaving 14 bases between. Germline assignment: CDR1 MNHEY and CDR2 SMNVEV (reference sequence). The CDR3 protein is CATLLRSSTDTQYF. CDR3 nucleotide sequence: TGTGCCACCCTGTTACGTTCTAGCACAGATACGCAGTATTTT.

This clonotype was seen a handful of times. This sequence joins TRBV18 and TRBJ2-5, with D perhaps matching TRBD1 (5 bases). CDR1 KGHSH and CDR2 LQKENI come from the germline V gene. V lost 4 bases, J lost 0 bases, and 9 bases lay in between. The length of the CDR3 is 14 residues. This CDR3 reads CASSQGLYQETQYF. In DNA, the CDR3 is TGTGCCAGCTCACAGGGGCTGTACCAAGAGACCCAGTACTTC.

The rearrangement links TRBV5-4 to TRBJ2-6; 9 bases are a match to TRBD1. Germline V CDR1 and CDR2: SGHNT, YYREEE (reference sequence). This CDR3 contains 18 residues. The J segment lost 0 bases and the V segment lost 4 bases, leaving 8 bases of the junction unmatched. DNA of the CDR3: TGTGCCAGCAGCCCGGGACAGGGTCCCAGCTCTGGGGCCAACGTCCTGACTTTC. Amino acid sequence: CASSPGQGPSSGANVLTF.

This clonotype was counted between two and nine times. The DNA for the CDR3 is TGTGCCAGCAGCCCCAGCCCGGGCAGCGTAAGAAACACTGAAGCTTTCTTT. It translates to CASSPSPGSVRNTEAFF. The J gene is TRBJ1-1, the V gene TRBV7-3; no clear D gene. The V and J ends lost 5 bases and 2 bases respectively, with 21 bases between them. The CDR3 is 17 residues long. The germline V gene encodes CDR1 SGHTA and CDR2 FQGTGA.

This clonotype showed up just a few times. Here the CDR3 reads CASSGGGTATDTQYF. The CDR3 DNA reads as TGTGCCAGCAGCGGAGGTGGGACAGCCACAGATACGCAGTATTTT. The chain uses TRBV5-5 and TRBJ2-3; the match to TRBD1 covers 7 bases. Trimming at V came to 4 bases and at J to 2 bases, leaving 7 bases not matched to a gene. Germline-derived CDR1 and CDR2 are SGHKS and YYEKEE (reference sequence). The CDR3 extends over 15 amino acids.

The chain joins TRBV12-3 or TRBV12-4 to TRBJ2-3; 8 nucleotides match TRBD1. Losses at the gene ends were 6 bases for V and 11 bases for J; bases not matched to a gene: 13. The CDR3 totals 14 residues. The CDR3 loop is CASSPGQGGNMQYF. The CDR3 bases are TGTGCCAGCAGCCCCGGACAGGGTGGGAATATGCAGTATTTT.

V usage is TRBV4-1 and J usage is TRBJ1-1; 9 nucleotides line up with TRBD1. Germline values: CDR1 MGHRA, CDR2 YSYEKL. CDR3 length: 15 amino acids. The trim removed 4 bases at V and 6 bases at J, leaving 9 bases unmatched. The chain's CDR3 is CASSLHTGGASEAFF. The CDR3 coding sequence is TGCGCCAGCAGCCTACATACAGGGGGCGCGTCTGAAGCTTTCTTT.

The chain has TRBV12-3 or TRBV12-4 and TRBJ1-1, with D perhaps matching TRBD1 (6 bases). The CDR3 spans 14 residues. Trimming left V 6 bases short and J 1 base short, with 12 bases between. The CDR3 region has the DNA TGTGCCAGCAGGCGACAGGAGGGGAACACTGAAGCTTTCTTT. It yields the protein CASRRQEGNTEAFF.

This clonotype was observed at least ten times. The V gene is TRBV20-1, the J gene TRBJ2-5; D is possibly TRBD2 (5 bases). The germline V gene has CDR1 DFQATT and CDR2 SNEGSKA (reference sequence). Trimming took 2 bases from V and 5 from J, leaving 18 bases between them. This CDR3 is built from 15 residues. DNA of the CDR3: TGCAGTGCTAGATCCGGGCGGGCCCCGGGTGAGACCCAGTACTTC. Its protein product is CSARSGRAPGETQYF.

This clonotype was seen many times. V gene TRBV15 combines with J gene TRBJ1-4; 11 bases are a match to TRBD1. Trimming removed 3 bases from V and 7 bases from J; junction bases left unmatched: 4. CDR1 is LNHNV, CDR2 YYDKDF, per germline (reference sequence). The CDR3 extends over 15 amino acids. The CDR3 protein is CATSRDRGRFEKLFF. The CDR3 coding sequence is TGTGCCACCAGCAGGGACAGGGGGCGTTTTGAAAAACTGTTTTTT.

The chain combines TRBV13 with TRBJ2-3; D gene unclear. This CDR3 comprises 15 residues. CDR1 is PRHDT and CDR2 is FYEKMQ in the germline V gene (reference sequence). V was pared by 2 bases and J by 2 bases, with 11 bases between. The CDR3 here is CASSLQAVYTDTQYF. The DNA for the CDR3 is TGTGCCAGCAGCTTACAGGCAGTCTACACAGATACGCAGTATTTT.

This clonotype was counted between two and nine times. The V gene is TRBV7-2, the J gene TRBJ2-7, with D possibly matching TRBD2 (6 bases). With 10 bases removed from V and 0 bases from J, the gap between germline ends came to 13 bases. CDR3 length: 13 amino acids. Germline CDR1 and CDR2: SGHTA and FQGNSA. The CDR3 loop is CATNSGNSYEQYF. For the CDR3, the DNA is TGTGCCACAAATAGCGGCAACTCCTACGAGCAGTACTTC.

Only a few counts were recorded for this clonotype. V is TRBV6-6 and J is TRBJ1-2, with D perhaps TRBD1 (5 bases). With 3 bases removed from V and 8 bases from J, the gap between germline ends came to 16 bases. Germline V gene lookup returns CDR1 MNHNY and CDR2 SVGAGI (reference sequence). This CDR3 is 14 amino acids long. For the CDR3, the DNA is TGTGCCAGCAGTTATAGGGGCACCTCAAGCGGCTACACCTTC. This translates into CASSYRGTSSGYTF.

The chain is built from TRBV3-1 and TRBJ2-3; TRBD2 agrees at 13 bases. The CDR3 contains 17 residues. Germline lookup yields CDR1 LGHDT and CDR2 YNNKEL (reference sequence). The ends lost 4 bases at V and 5 bases at J; junction bases unmatched: 9. The chain's CDR3 is CASSPPLAGGRGDTQYF. The CDR3 DNA sequence: TGTGCCAGCAGCCCCCCACTAGCGGGGGGGAGGGGAGATACGCAGTATTTT.

This clonotype was counted at least ten times. V usage is TRBV10-3 and J usage is TRBJ1-2; 7 bases align to TRBD1. The CDR3 is 15 residues long. Germline V gene sequence: CDR1 ENHRY, CDR2 SYGVKD. Trimming took 0 bases from V and 8 from J; bases not matched to a gene: 9. CDR3 DNA: TGTGCCATCAGTGAGTCAGGGGGCGCGTCGGGAGGCTACACCTTC. It specifies CAISESGGASGGYTF.

This clonotype came up many times. The rearrangement links TRBV2 to TRBJ2-7; 7 nucleotides agree with TRBD1. This CDR3 has 13 amino acids. V dropped 6 bases and J dropped 0; count of bases not matched to a gene: 2. Germline assignment: CDR1 SNHLY and CDR2 FYNNEI. The CDR3 loop is CASRDRSSYEQYF. As DNA, the CDR3 is TGTGCCAGCAGGGACAGGAGCTCCTACGAGCAGTACTTC.

This clonotype was detected once. This chain uses TRBV2 with TRBJ2-3; TRBD2 agrees at 8 bases. Germline-derived CDR1 and CDR2 are SNHLY and FYNNEI. CDR3 length equals 14 residues. The J segment lost 3 bases and the V segment lost 7 bases, leaving 6 bases of the junction unmatched. CDR3 protein: CASKLRGVTDTQYF. CDR3 sequence (DNA): TGTGCCAGCAAGTTGCGGGGGGTAACAGATACGCAGTATTTT.

This clonotype came up a few times. The J gene is TRBJ2-7, the V gene TRBV28; TRBD1 matches 11 bases. Trimming took 6 bases from V and 5 from J; bases not matched to a gene: 12. The CDR3 is made up of 16 amino acids. The germline V gene has CDR1 MDHEN and CDR2 SYDVKM. The chain's CDR3 is CASRWLGQGASDEQYF. CDR3 sequence (DNA): TGTGCCAGCAGATGGCTTGGACAGGGGGCGTCCGACGAGCAGTACTTC.

This clonotype was seen ten or more times. The chain is built from TRBV7-2 and TRBJ2-7; a weak D match, TRBD1 (5 bases). Trimming took off 7 bases at V and 0 bases at J, with 13 bases between the two ends. The CDR3 sequence is 14 residues long. CDR1 is SGHTA, CDR2 FQGNSA, per germline. The CDR3 nucleotides are TGTGCCAGCACCCACGGACATCGCTCCTACGAGCAGTACTTC. Translated: CASTHGHRSYEQYF.

This clonotype was recorded a few times. The rearrangement links TRBV7-3 to TRBJ2-7; possibly TRBD2 for D (5 bases). The V end lost 5 bases, the J end lost 5 bases, and 16 bases lay between the germline ends. The CDR3 is made up of 14 amino acids. CDR1 is SGHTA, CDR2 FQGTGA, per germline. CDR3 sequence reads: CASSLTGSGDEQYF. The CDR3 DNA sequence: TGTGCCAGCAGCCTTACCGGCTCCGGGGACGAGCAGTACTTC.

The chain is built from TRBV7-2 and TRBJ2-2; the D gene is possibly TRBD1 (6 bases). The V and J ends lost 1 base and 5 bases respectively, with 11 bases between them. The CDR3 totals 15 residues. CDR1 and CDR2 from the germline V gene are SGHTA and FQGNSA. DNA of the CDR3: TGTGCCAGCAGCTTAGACAGGGAGAAGACCGGGGAGCTGTTTTTT. Translated, it gives CASSLDREKTGELFF. Using reference TRBV7-2 and TRBJ2-2 for the parts outside the CDR3, the full variable domain is GAGVSQSPSNKVTEKGKDVELRCDPISGHTALYWYRQSLGQGLEFLIYFQGNSAPDKSGLPSDRFSAERTGGSVSTLTIQRTQQEDSAVYLCASSLDREKTGELFFGEGSRLTVL.

The sample holds many counts of this clonotype. The V and J genes are TRBV20-1 and TRBJ1-2; TRBD1 might be the D (5 bases). The CDR3 consists of 14 residues. Trimming stripped 5 bases from V and 7 bases from J, with 20 bases between. Germline V lookup: CDR1 DFQATT, CDR2 SNEGSKA (reference sequence). The CDR3 DNA is TGCAGTGCTGCCCCCGGGACGGCTGTTATTGGCTACACCTTC. It specifies CSAAPGTAVIGYTF.

This clonotype was observed a handful of times. The chain uses TRBV5-1 and TRBJ1-6; 7 bases fit TRBD1. J was trimmed by 7 bases and V by 0 bases; bases with no gene match: 16. Germline V gene data show CDR1 as SGHRS and CDR2 as YFSETQ. CDR3 length equals 19 residues. CDR3 in DNA: TGCGCCAGCAGCTTGGTTTTCACCCGGGACAGACTACTGAATTCACCCCTCCACTTT. Protein sequence: CASSLVFTRDRLLNSPLHF.

The chain links TRBV21-1 to TRBJ1-2. TRBV21-1 is noted as a pseudogene. The CDR3 spans 13 residues. For the CDR3, the DNA is TGTGCCAGCAGCAAAATACGAACCTATGGCTACACCTTC. Translated: CASSKIRTYGYTF.

This clonotype was recorded many times. The chain has TRBV20-1 and TRBJ2-6; the match to TRBD1 covers 7 bases. V gave up 4 bases and J gave up 0 bases; unmatched junction bases: 12. The germline CDR1 and CDR2 sequences are DFQATT and SNEGSKA (reference sequence). The CDR3 contains 18 residues. The chain's CDR3 is CSATTGLKRDSGANVLTF. The CDR3 DNA reads TGCAGTGCTACGACAGGGCTTAAGAGGGACTCTGGGGCCAACGTCCTGACTTTC.